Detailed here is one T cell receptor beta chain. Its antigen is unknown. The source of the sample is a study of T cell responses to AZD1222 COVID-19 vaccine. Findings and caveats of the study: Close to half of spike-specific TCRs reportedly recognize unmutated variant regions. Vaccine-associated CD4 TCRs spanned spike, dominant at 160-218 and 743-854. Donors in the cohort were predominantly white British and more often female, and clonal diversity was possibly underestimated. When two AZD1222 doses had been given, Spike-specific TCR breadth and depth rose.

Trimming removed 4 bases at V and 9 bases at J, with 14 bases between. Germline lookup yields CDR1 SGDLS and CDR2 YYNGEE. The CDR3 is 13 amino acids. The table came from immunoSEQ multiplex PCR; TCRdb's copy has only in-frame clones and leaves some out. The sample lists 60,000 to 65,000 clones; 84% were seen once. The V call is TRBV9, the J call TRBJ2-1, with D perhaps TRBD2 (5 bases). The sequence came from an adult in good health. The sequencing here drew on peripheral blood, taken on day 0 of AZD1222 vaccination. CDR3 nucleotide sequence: TGTGCCAGCAGCCCCGGACTTCATGGTGAGCAGTTCTTC. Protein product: CASSPGLHGEQFF.